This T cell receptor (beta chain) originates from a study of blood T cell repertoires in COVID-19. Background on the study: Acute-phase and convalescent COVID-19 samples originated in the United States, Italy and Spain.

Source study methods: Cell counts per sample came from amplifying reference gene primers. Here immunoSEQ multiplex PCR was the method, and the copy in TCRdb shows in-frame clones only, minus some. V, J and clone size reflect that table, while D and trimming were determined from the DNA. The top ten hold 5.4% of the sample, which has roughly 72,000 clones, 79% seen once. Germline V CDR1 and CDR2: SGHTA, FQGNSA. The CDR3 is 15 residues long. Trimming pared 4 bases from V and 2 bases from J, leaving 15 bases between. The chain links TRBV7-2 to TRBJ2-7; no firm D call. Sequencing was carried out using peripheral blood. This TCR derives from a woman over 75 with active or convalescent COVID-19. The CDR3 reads CASSSYTPVPYEQYF. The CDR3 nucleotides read TGTGCCAGCAGCTCATATACTCCCGTCCCCTACGAGCAGTACTTC. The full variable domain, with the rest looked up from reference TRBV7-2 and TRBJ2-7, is GAGVSQSPSNKVTEKGKDVELRCDPISGHTALYWYRQSLGQGLEFLIYFQGNSAPDKSGLPSDRFSAERTGGSVSTLTIQRTQQEDSAVYLCASSSYTPVPYEQYFGPGTRLTVT.